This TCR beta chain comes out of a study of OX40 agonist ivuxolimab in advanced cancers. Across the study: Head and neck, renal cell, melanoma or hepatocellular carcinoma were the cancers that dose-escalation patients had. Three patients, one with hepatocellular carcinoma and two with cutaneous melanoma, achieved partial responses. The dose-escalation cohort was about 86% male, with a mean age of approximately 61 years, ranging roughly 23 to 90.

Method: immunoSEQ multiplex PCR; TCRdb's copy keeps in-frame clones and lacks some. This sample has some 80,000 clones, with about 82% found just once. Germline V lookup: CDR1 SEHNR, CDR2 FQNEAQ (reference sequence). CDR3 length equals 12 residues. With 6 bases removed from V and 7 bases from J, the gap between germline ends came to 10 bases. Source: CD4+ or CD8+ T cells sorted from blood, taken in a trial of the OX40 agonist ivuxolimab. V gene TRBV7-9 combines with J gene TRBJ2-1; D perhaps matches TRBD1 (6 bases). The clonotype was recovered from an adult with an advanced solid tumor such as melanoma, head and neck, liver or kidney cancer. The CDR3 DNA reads TGTGCCAGCAGTTTCCAGGGGAATGAGCAGTTCTTC. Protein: CASSFQGNEQFF.